Listed below are T cell receptor beta chains from one sample, sequenced in a study of blood T cell repertoires in COVID-19. Sequencing used immunoSEQ multiplex PCR; TCRdb keeps in-frame clones, though not all of them. Here the sample spans roughly 170,000 clones, 70% to 90% being singletons. Sequencing input: peripheral blood. All receptors come from a man between 65 and 85 years old with active or convalescent COVID-19. The CDR3 runs from the conserved cysteine through the conserved F or W. D genes are given only for firm matches. Clone sizes are given selectively: once, few, many, or a class where the clone is expanded.

size,V,J,D,DNA,CDR3
-,TRBV29-1,TRBJ1-2,TRBD1,TGCAGCGTTTACCGGACAGGGCCCGATTCTAACTATGGCTACACCTTC,CSVYRTGPDSNYGYTF
-,TRBV29-1,TRBJ2-1,-,TGCAGCGTTGAAGGGGACTTCGATGAGCAGTTCTTC,CSVEGDFDEQFF
-,TRBV6-5,TRBJ1-5,-,TGTGCCAGCAGTCCACGGGGATTGCCCCAGCATTTT,CASSPRGLPQHF
-,TRBV27,TRBJ2-2,TRBD2,TGTGCCAGCAGCCCCGGACTAGCGGGGGCTAACACCGGGGAGCTGTTTTTT,CASSPGLAGANTGELFF
-,TRBV6-5,TRBJ1-4,TRBD1,TGTGCCAGCAGTCTTAGGGACAGCCCCGAAAAACTGTTTTTT,CASSLRDSPEKLFF
-,TRBV2,TRBJ2-7,-,TGTGCCAGCGGGAGCCAGGCCTACGAGCAGTACTTC,CASGSQAYEQYF
-,TRBV2,TRBJ2-3,TRBD2,TGTGCCAGCAGGGCTAGCGGGGGTAGCACAGATACGCAGTATTTT,CASRASGGSTDTQYF
-,TRBV6-1,TRBJ1-2,-,TGTGCCAGCAGTGACCTCGACGGGAGGGCTGGCTACACCTTC,CASSDLDGRAGYTF
-,TRBV18,TRBJ2-3,-,TGTGCCAGCTCACCACCCGGGGAAGATACGCAGTATTTT,CASSPPGEDTQYF
-,TRBV5-1,TRBJ2-1,TRBD2,TGCGCCAGCAGCTTGGCCCCGTTAGCGGGGGCTCATGAGCAGTTCTTC,CASSLAPLAGAHEQFF
-,TRBV7-2,TRBJ1-5,-,TGTGCCAGCAGCTCATACAGCAGGGAACAGCCCCAGCATTTT,CASSSYSREQPQHF
once,TRBV6-6,TRBJ2-5,-,TGTGCCAGCACCACGGGCGGGTCGCAAGAGACCCAGTACTTC,CASTTGGSQETQYF
-,TRBV6-5,TRBJ1-1,-,TGTGCCAGCAGTTACTCCCCGGGGAACACTGAAGCTTTCTTT,CASSYSPGNTEAFF
few,TRBV18,TRBJ1-3,TRBD1,TGTGCCAGCTCACGCGGGACAGGGCGAAACACCATATATTTT,CASSRGTGRNTIYF
-,TRBV20-1,TRBJ2-1,TRBD2,TGCAGTGCTAGTCGTTCTAGCGGGAGGCCGACCTCCTACAATGAGCAGTTCTTC,CSASRSSGRPTSYNEQFF
few,TRBV3-1/TRBV3-2,TRBJ1-2,-,TGTGCCAGCAGCCAAGCTGTAGGAAGACTGAATGGTGGCTACACCTTC,CASSQAVGRLNGGYTF
-,TRBV21-1,TRBJ2-7,-,TGTGCCAGCAGCGCCCGACAGGGGTGGTACGAGCAGTACTTC,CASSARQGWYEQYF
-,TRBV5-1,TRBJ1-1,TRBD1,TGCGCCAGCAGCTTACAGGGGGCGCCGAACACTGAAGCTTTCTTT,CASSLQGAPNTEAFF
-,TRBV25-1,TRBJ2-1,-,TGTGCAACAGCAGCGGTAAACTCCTACAATGAGCAGTTCTTC,CATAAVNSYNEQFF
-,TRBV11-2,TRBJ2-1,TRBD1,TGTGCCAGCAGCTCGCCGGGACAGGGGTCCTACAATGAGCAGTTCTTC,CASSSPGQGSYNEQFF
-,TRBV7-9,TRBJ2-7,-,TGTGCCAGCACCGAACAGGATACCTACGAGCAGTACTTC,CASTEQDTYEQYF
-,TRBV5-1,TRBJ2-7,-,TGCGCCAGCAGCTGGGGGGATCGGAACGAGCAGTACTTC,CASSWGDRNEQYF
-,TRBV2,TRBJ2-7,-,TGTGCCAGCAGTGACCCCAGGGTTTCGAGCTCCTACGAGCAGTACTTC,CASSDPRVSSSYEQYF
-,TRBV6-6,TRBJ2-7,-,TGTGCCAGCAGTTATCCGACAGCCTACGAGCAGTACTTC,CASSYPTAYEQYF
-,TRBV5-1,TRBJ1-4,TRBD1,TGCGCCAGCAGCCCCCAGGGGGGCAACAATGAAAAACTGTTTTTT,CASSPQGGNNEKLFF
-,TRBV19,TRBJ1-5,-,TGTGCCACAAAAACGGCCCCCAGGGCTAATCAGCCCCAGCATTTT,CATKTAPRANQPQHF
-,TRBV11-2,TRBJ2-2,TRBD2,TGTGCCAGCAGCCCCTGGGTGCCGGGAGGGAGTGGCCGAACCGGGGAGCTGTTTTTT,CASSPWVPGGSGRTGELFF
-,TRBV9,TRBJ2-2,TRBD2,TGTGCCAGCAGCGTAGCGGGGGGTACCACCGGGGAGCTGTTTTTT,CASSVAGGTTGELFF
-,TRBV5-4,TRBJ2-7,-,TGTGCCAGCAGCTTGGCCCCAGGGTTGGGCTCCTACGAGCAGTACTTC,CASSLAPGLGSYEQYF
-,TRBV19,TRBJ2-1,-,TGTGCCACTAGGGATGGCGCTGCGGGAGAGGGGGGAAATGAGCAGTTCTTC,CATRDGAAGEGGNEQFF
-,TRBV10-3,TRBJ1-6,TRBD1,TGTGCCATCAGTGAGGGACAGGGGTCTAATTCACCCCTCCACTTT,CAISEGQGSNSPLHF
-,TRBV15,TRBJ2-7,-,TGTGCCACCAGCAGAGCCGGTAGGGGATACGAGCAGTACTTC,CATSRAGRGYEQYF
-,TRBV3-1/TRBV3-2,TRBJ1-4,TRBD1,TGTGCCAGCAGCTTACGGACAGGGGAGGGAAATGAAAAACTGTTTTTT,CASSLRTGEGNEKLFF
-,TRBV10-1,TRBJ2-7,-,TGCGCCAGCTGTGAAGGGAGGTCCTACGAGCAGTACTTC,CASCEGRSYEQYF
-,TRBV6-5,TRBJ1-4,-,TGTGCCACGGCGGGGGCCGCAACTAATGAAAAACTGTTTTTT,CATAGAATNEKLFF
-,TRBV28,TRBJ2-7,-,TGTGCCAGCAGTTCCACAGGGATGGGCGAGCAGTACTTC,CASSSTGMGEQYF
-,TRBV19,TRBJ1-1,TRBD1,TGTGCCAGTAGTATTGGACAGGGGCGTGAAGCTTTCTTT,CASSIGQGREAFF
-,TRBV7-8,TRBJ1-4,-,TGTGCCAGCAGCTTATATCAGGCAACTAATGAAAAACTGTTTTTT,CASSLYQATNEKLFF
-,TRBV24-1,TRBJ2-1,-,TGTGCCACCAGTGATCCGGGACAAGACTACAATGAGCAGTTCTTC,CATSDPGQDYNEQFF
-,TRBV19,TRBJ2-7,TRBD1,TGTGCCAGTAGTATATTGGGGACAGGGGCCTACGAGCAGTACTTC,CASSILGTGAYEQYF
-,TRBV18,TRBJ1-3,-,TGTGCCAGCTCACCTCTGGACAGCCACTCTGGAAACACCATATATTTT,CASSPLDSHSGNTIYF
-,TRBV7-2,TRBJ2-1,TRBD1,TGTGCCAGCAGCTTACGACAGGGGGGAAACAATGAGCAGTTCTTC,CASSLRQGGNNEQFF
-,TRBV5-1,TRBJ1-1,TRBD1,TGCGCCAGCAGCTCACCCGGGACAGAGACTGCTTTCTTT,CASSSPGTETAFF
-,TRBV28,TRBJ1-5,-,TGTGCCAGCAGTTTTCTCCCAGGTGGGCCCCAGCATTTT,CASSFLPGGPQHF